This T cell receptor (beta chain) comes out of a study of T cells after yellow fever vaccination. Regarding the study as a whole: The CD4 and CD8 compartments had a small share of their clonotypes in common. FACS-sorted repertoires could contain abundant clonotypes contaminating from the bulk population.

Germline CDR1 and CDR2: SGHTA and FQGNSA. The CDR3 covers 14 residues. The germline V and J ends were trimmed by 0 bases and 4 bases, with 9 bases remaining between them. This clonotype has just a few counts. Its antigen is unidentified. TCRdb recomputed calls from the 5' RACE reads with MiXCR, one row per CDR3 protein. The sample holds some 200,000 distinct CDR3 sequences, about 3% seen once. This sequence joins TRBV7-2 and TRBJ2-5; D call uncertain. The source of this sequence is a man aged 18 to 35 who received the YFV17D yellow fever vaccine. Specimen: CD4+ T cells sorted from PBMCs, collected 10 days after the yellow fever booster vaccination. In DNA form, the CDR3 reads TGTGCCAGCAGCTTAGCGGCTACCCCAGAGACCCAGTACTTC. It specifies CASSLAATPETQYF.